These T cell receptor beta chains were read from a single sample in a study of T cells in Graves' hyperthyroidism and ophthalmopathy. TCRdb processed the multiplex PCR reads anew with MiXCR; each CDR3 protein has one entry. The top ten clones hold roughly 12% of a sample with about 520,000 distinct CDR3 sequences, less than 25% of them seen once. The sequenced material came from blood. The receptors were sampled from a woman aged 25-40 years with Graves' ophthalmopathy. The CDR3 runs from the conserved cysteine through the conserved F or W. A D gene is named only where the DNA matches it firmly. Size tells how often a clone was seen (once, few, many) or the class of an expanded clone, and some rows leave it out.

few,TRBV24-1,TRBJ2-2,NA,TGTGCCACCTCTAGCGACACCGGGGAGCTGTTTTTT,CATSSDTGELFF
NA,TRBV6-2/TRBV6-3,TRBJ2-3,TRBD2,TGTGCCAGCAGCCGAACCTCGACTAGCGGGGGTTTCACAGATACGCAGTATTTT,CASSRTSTSGGFTDTQYF
many,TRBV20-1,TRBJ1-1,NA,TGCAGTGCTAGAGGGCCCCGAGGGCACACTGAAGCTTTCTTT,CSARGPRGHTEAFF
NA,TRBV5-4,TRBJ1-5,NA,TGTGCCAGCAGCGTAGGCCAGGGGAGCCTTTATAGCAATCAGCCCCAGCATTTT,CASSVGQGSLYSNQPQHF
NA,TRBV19,TRBJ2-2,NA,TGTGCCAGTAGTATTGGGGTCGGGGTGGACGGGGAGCTGTTTTTT,CASSIGVGVDGELFF
many,TRBV29-1,TRBJ1-1,NA,TGCAGCGTTGAAAGCCTGAAGGGGGGTTTCTTT,CSVESLKGGFF
NA,TRBV7-6,TRBJ1-2,TRBD1,TGTGCCAGCAGCGAACGGACAGGGAGGAACTATGGCTACACCTTC,CASSERTGRNYGYTF
many,TRBV28,TRBJ1-5,NA,TGTGCCAGCAGTTTTGCGACCGTCTCAAATCAGCCCCAGCATTTT,CASSFATVSNQPQHF
NA,TRBV28,TRBJ2-7,TRBD2,TGTGCCAGCGAAAACGGGGGGTTC,CASENGGF
few,TRBV12-3/TRBV12-4,TRBJ1-1,TRBD1,TGTGCCAGCACGGGACAGGGAAGGGCCACTGAAGCTTTCTTT,CASTGQGRATEAFF
once,TRBV7-8,TRBJ2-5,NA,TGTGCCAGCAGCTTAGCGTTTCAGGGAGGTGGAGAGACCCAGTACTTC,CASSLAFQGGGETQYF
many,TRBV25-1,TRBJ1-1,NA,TGTGCCAGCAGTAGAGGGGGTAGGACTGAAGCTTTCTTT,CASSRGGRTEAFF
few,TRBV6-5,TRBJ2-5,NA,TGTGCCAGCAGTTCGCCGGGGGACTCCCCTATCCAGTACTTC,CASSSPGDSPIQYF
once,TRBV5-1,TRBJ2-7,NA,TGCGCCAGCAGCTTGGCCGTAGCATCCGAGCAGTACTTC,CASSLAVASEQYF
NA,TRBV2,TRBJ2-7,TRBD2,TGTGCCAGCAGTGGGGGACTATGGAACTACGAGCAGTACTTC,CASSGGLWNYEQYF
few,TRBV7-2,TRBJ1-2,NA,TGTGCCAGCAGCGCCGCCTCGGTGCTCTATGGCTACACCTTC,CASSAASVLYGYTF
many,TRBV11-1,TRBJ1-1,NA,TGTGCCAGCAGCACACAGAACACTGAAGCTTTCTTT,CASSTQNTEAFF
many,TRBV2,TRBJ2-5,NA,TGTGCCAGCACCCTCGAGGGTAGTATAGAGACCCAGTACTTC,CASTLEGSIETQYF
many,TRBV6-2/TRBV6-3,TRBJ1-1,TRBD1,TGTGCCAGCAGACCGGGACAGGGGGCGAGTACTGAAGCTTTCTTT,CASRPGQGASTEAFF
many,TRBV7-3,TRBJ2-7,NA,TGTGCCAGCAGCTTAAACGGGGGCGCTGACGAGCAGTACTTC,CASSLNGGADEQYF
few,TRBV20-1,TRBJ1-2,NA,TGCAGTGCTAGAGATCGAAAAACTAACTATGGCTACACCTTC,CSARDRKTNYGYTF
few,TRBV28,TRBJ1-2,NA,TGTGCCAGCACACTACAGGGAGGGTCAGTCGGCTACACCTTC,CASTLQGGSVGYTF
many,TRBV6-2/TRBV6-3,TRBJ2-4,NA,TGTGCCAGCGAAAGACCCACTAGGCTCGCTAACATTCAGTACTTC,CASERPTRLANIQYF
few,TRBV4-1,TRBJ1-2,NA,TGCGCCAGCAGCCAAGATCAAGGGGCGGAACTTTATGGCTACACCTTC,CASSQDQGAELYGYTF
many,TRBV5-1,TRBJ1-1,NA,TGCGCCAGCAGAGAGGAAGAGATGAACACTGAAGCTTTCTTT,CASREEEMNTEAFF
many,TRBV27,TRBJ2-7,NA,TGTGCCAGCAGCCTCGACCGGGAAACCTACGAGCAGTACTTC,CASSLDRETYEQYF
many,TRBV7-9,TRBJ2-7,NA,TGTGCCAGCAGCAGTGCTCCAGGGGCGCTCCACGAGCAGTACTTC,CASSSAPGALHEQYF
few,TRBV20-1,TRBJ1-3,TRBD1,TGCAGTGCCGACGGGACAGGGGGCCTTGGAAACACCATATATTTT,CSADGTGGLGNTIYF
many,TRBV6-5,TRBJ1-2,TRBD1,TGTGCCAGCAGTTGCTCTCGGGACAGGGGTTATGGCTACACCTTC,CASSCSRDRGYGYTF
NA,TRBV11-2,TRBJ1-2,NA,TGTGCCAGCAGTCAAGGGACGTCTAACTATGGCTGCACCTTC,CASSQGTSNYGCTF
many,TRBV7-9,TRBJ1-5,TRBD1,TGTGCCAGCAGCTTCTCGACGCCAGGACAGGGCCATCAGCCCCAGCATTTT,CASSFSTPGQGHQPQHF
many,TRBV7-8,TRBJ1-2,NA,TGTGCCAGCAGCTTAGAGTATGGAGCTCCCTATGGCTACACCTTC,CASSLEYGAPYGYTF